The present TCR beta chain was sequenced within a study of CD8+CD57+ T cells in acquired aplastic anemia. Study-wide context: The study obtained an average of around 3.4 ug of DNA from sorted CD4+ and CD8+ cells.

By flow cytometry, patients selected for sequencing had shown an expansion of CD8+CD57+ cells. Each of the patients presented with severe acquired aplastic anemia. CDR3 and TCR beta VDJ profiling relied on genomic DNA as the template. TCRdb processed the reads anew with MiXCR; each CDR3 protein has one entry. The sample records about 170,000 distinct CDR3 sequences, roughly 48% being singletons. What was sequenced was sorted CD4+, CD8+, or CD8+CD57+ T cells (not recorded which) from PBMCs. The TCR sequence derives from a human donor with aplastic anemia.

This CDR3 reads CSAVRLNTEAFF. As DNA, the CDR3 is TGCAGTGCTGTTCGATTGAACACTGAAGCTTTCTTT. The chain couples TRBV20-1 to TRBJ1-1, with unresolved D. The CDR3 extends over 12 amino acids. From germline, CDR1 is DFQATT and CDR2 SNEGSKA (reference sequence). V lost 5 bases to trimming and J lost 0 bases, with 7 bases between them.